This paragraph covers one T cell receptor beta chain sequence. This clone was seen a few times. The clone's antigen remains unknown. No base qualities exist here, and no much larger clone lies one base off it. According to the study, the label for this sample's treatment or condition signals: oral pan-JAK inhibitor, 5-10 mg twice daily. From alopecia areata patients, peripheral blood was collected along with lesional scalp punch biopsies. PBMCs were isolated by density centrifugation and stained for CD3, CD4 and CD8, and CD4+ and CD8+ T cells were sorted on a FACSAria. The CDR3 runs 14 residues from the cysteine to the phenylalanine. The entry retains the CDR3 DNA only, 42 bases that are in frame from base 1. A distance of 13 bases separates the germline ends of V and J, which lose 4 bases and 3 bases respectively. Per the germline V gene, SGHRS is the CDR1 and YFSETQ is the CDR2. This sample was included in a study of CD8+ T cells in alopecia areata (dated by TCRdb to 2016 to 2018). About the study as a whole: The treated patients, all with moderate-to-severe alopecia areata, were enrolled in an open-label pilot trial of oral tofacitinib given at 5 to 10 mg twice daily. immunoSEQ multiplex PCR using 35 Vbeta forward primers and 13 Jbeta reverse primers was used to amplify TCRbeta CDR3 regions. To study T cell clonal expansion in alopecia areata, the researchers applied high-throughput TCRbeta sequencing to both the C3H/HeJ mouse model and human patients. Scalp clonality was compared across normal scalp (n=4), patchy alopecia areata scalp (n=8), and alopecia totalis/universalis scalp (n=8). Tofacitinib was administered for 6 to 18 months, and 6 months of follow-up off drug were then conducted to assess delayed response and recurrence. The RNA source kit depended on sample type: the PAXgene miRNA kit for fixed scalp, the miRNeasy kit for PBMCs, and the RNeasy kit for mouse skin. Biopsies were taken from tofacitinib-treated patients at baseline and again at 4 and 24 weeks into treatment, and several of those patients also had a later scalp biopsy. For the treated patients, the SALT score, which quantifies what percentage of scalp surface area is affected, served as the measure of disease severity. On the human side, TCRbeta sequencing was run on scalp tissue and on sorted CD4+ and CD8+ peripheral blood T cells from healthy controls and from alopecia areata patients with either patchy or totalis/universalis disease. Study-wide conclusions, independent of this receptor: Tofacitinib significantly lowered scalp clonality and the number of expanded CD8+ clones among the top 100 scalp clones. The treated cohort was small, with a single nonresponder, so links between baseline CD8+ expansion and response need larger studies. Compared with normal scalp, lesional scalp had higher clonality and more expanded CD8+ clones, particularly in alopecia totalis/universalis, a pattern that suggests antigenic drive. Many expanded lesional clones were found to persist in scalp and blood during tofacitinib treatment, and relapse after treatment cessation may be partly explained by this persistence. Resident alphabeta T cells in normal human skin are also sequenced, complicating scalp TCR repertoire analysis, unlike mouse skin dominated by gammadelta T cells. Compared with mice, TCR sequences shared between patients were less clear, possibly partly because of HLA diversity across the patient population.

Libraries were made using the immunoSEQ multiplex PCR assay. For TCR sequencing, RNA was extracted from every sample and reverse transcribed into cDNA to serve as template. First-strand cDNA was synthesized with SuperScript III using a 2:1 mix of oligo-dT and random hexamers. A synthetic immune receptor repertoire was used to assess amplification bias, and residual bias was removed computationally. Processing in the source paper ran as follows. Raw reads were preprocessed to remove errors, and CDR3 was defined by IMGT conventions from the conserved cysteine to phenylalanine. To get clonality, Shannon entropy was normalized by log2 of the number of productive unique TCRs and the result was subtracted from 1. Whether each scalp clone was CD4 or CD8 was inferred by checking scalp TCRbeta sequences against the CD4 and CD8 repertoires from sorted blood. In TCRdb, the immuneACCESS table is reduced to in-frame sequences with V and J assigned. These tables do not hold every clone; where another copy was compared, an unresolved V gene accounts for under half, and the others remain unexplained. V, J and clone size are those of that table, while D and trimming were read from the DNA. The sample table contains roughly 230,000 clones; only one count was recorded for roughly 40% of them. Around 2.8% of the sample is taken by the ten largest.

The clonotype comes from a human donor with alopecia areata. Sequenced here: CD4+ T cells sorted from blood, sampled around week 37, from a patient treated with tofacitinib. The chain couples TRBV5-1 to TRBJ2-5; tentative D gene TRBD1, with 5 bases matching. The CDR3 protein is CASSPGHGKETQYF. The bases read TGCGCCAGCAGCCCCGGACACGGTAAAGAGACCCAGTACTTC.